This TCR beta chain appears in the sequencing data of a study of T cells in localized non-small cell lung cancer. Study-wide points: There was an association of higher blood T cell density with longer overall survival. Median detection of top 100 tumor clones in adjacent lung was 57 clones.

Method: immunoSEQ multiplex PCR; TCRdb's copy keeps in-frame clones and lacks some. The sample has over 70,000 clones; approximately 87% are singletons. The CDR3 extends over 13 amino acids. V lost 6 bases to trimming and J lost 6 bases; unmatched junction nucleotides: 8. The germline V gene encodes CDR1 MNHNY and CDR2 SVGAGI (reference sequence). Worth noting for this clone: The antigen is unknown.

The source of this sequence is a male donor at least 60 years old with stage III squamous cell lung carcinoma. The chain combines TRBV6-6 with TRBJ2-7; 7 bases map to TRBD1. Sequences were derived from peripheral blood, sampled before any cancer treatment. The CDR3 coding sequence is TGTGCCAGCAGGCCGACAGGGAGAAGCGAGCAGTACGTC. As protein: CASRPTGRSEQYV.